The clone carrying this T cell receptor beta chain was found once. This sample was included in a study of blood T cell repertoires in COVID-19. On the study more broadly: Nucleic acid was either cDNA or gDNA, and it came from T cells, B-cell-depleted T cells, or PBMCs.

V was clipped by 4 bases and J by 1 base, with 17 bases between them. This CDR3 region has 16 residues. From germline, CDR1 is SGHRS and CDR2 YFSETQ. In the original workflow: Amplified reference gene primers provided the basis for estimating nucleated cell counts. Clones were read by immunoSEQ multiplex PCR, and TCRdb kept only the in-frame ones, dropping some. From that table come the V and J calls and clone size; the DNA was used to work out D and trimming. Among roughly 130,000 clones listed, 70% to 85% were seen once. The sequence was obtained from a woman aged 45-60 years with acute or convalescent COVID-19. The chain uses TRBV5-1 and TRBJ1-1, with D unresolved. The sequenced material came from peripheral blood. The CDR3 sequence: CASSPQSGQRNTEAFF. In nucleotides, the CDR3 is TGCGCCAGCAGCCCTCAATCTGGCCAAAGGAACACTGAAGCTTTCTTT.